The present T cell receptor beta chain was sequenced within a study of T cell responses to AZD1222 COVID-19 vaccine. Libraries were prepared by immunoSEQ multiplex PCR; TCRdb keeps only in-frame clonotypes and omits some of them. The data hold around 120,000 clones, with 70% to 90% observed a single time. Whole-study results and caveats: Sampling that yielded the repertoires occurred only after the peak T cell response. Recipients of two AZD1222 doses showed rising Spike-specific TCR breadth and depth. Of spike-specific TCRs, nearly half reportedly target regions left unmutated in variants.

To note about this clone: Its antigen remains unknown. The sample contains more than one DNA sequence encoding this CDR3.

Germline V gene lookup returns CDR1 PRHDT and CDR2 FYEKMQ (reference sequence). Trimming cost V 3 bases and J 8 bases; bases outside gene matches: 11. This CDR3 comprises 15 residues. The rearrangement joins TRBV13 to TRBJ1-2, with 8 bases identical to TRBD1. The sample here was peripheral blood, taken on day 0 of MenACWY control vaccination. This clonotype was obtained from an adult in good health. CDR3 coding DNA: TGTGCCAGCAGCTTCAGGGGGCCAGGGACAGACGGCTACACCTTC. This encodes CASSFRGPGTDGYTF.